This T cell receptor (beta chain) stems from a study of shared clonotypes between healthy human individuals. Overall study context: Two women and three men aged 18 to 49 served as donors.

Looked up from germline, CDR1 is SGHVS and CDR2 is FQNEAQ. This CDR3 is 14 amino acids long. V was clipped by 5 bases and J by 2 bases, with 10 bases between them. Deep-level settings were used for running the assay. Unsorted PBMC DNA was run through sequencing on ten immunoSEQ deep assay plates. Profiling relied on immunoSEQ multiplex PCR, and the TCRdb table lists in-frame clones only, not all of them. The sample lists about 460,000 clones, 60% to 80% seen once, with around 12% in the top ten. The sequenced sample consisted of PBMCs. The rearrangement joins TRBV7-8 to TRBJ1-5, with a tentative D call TRBD1 (5 bases). This receptor was taken from a woman aged 40 to 49 in good health. Some clones in this sample may be carry-over from other donors' samples. The CDR3 nucleotides read TGTGCCAGCAGCAACAGAGGGGGCAATCAGCCCCAGCATTTT. Protein product: CASSNRGGNQPQHF.